This TCR beta chain was captured by sequencing in a study of CD8+ T cells in alopecia areata. Overall study findings and caveats: Normal skin contains resident alphabeta T cells, and these are also sequenced in scalp samples.

After removal of 6 bases from V and 3 bases from J, the junction contained 5 bases not matched to a gene. There are 13 residues in the CDR3. CDR1 and CDR2 (germline): SGDLS, YYNGEE. This clone was detected only a few times. Its matching antigen is unknown. Alopecia areata patients provided lesional scalp punch biopsies and peripheral blood, both collected for the study. Sequencing templates came from extracted RNA that was reverse transcribed into cDNA. Only in-frame clones appear in the TCRdb table, and some are missing; sequencing was by immunoSEQ multiplex PCR. The sample holds roughly 35,000 clones; 55% are singletons and the top ten take 30% to 50%.

The chain links TRBV9 to TRBJ1-1; 7 nucleotides line up with TRBD1. The sequence was collected from a human donor with alopecia areata. The specimen was NKG2D-high CD8+ T cells sorted from blood. The CDR3 DNA reads TGTGCCAGCACTCGCAGGGGGGACACTGAAGCTTTCTTT. Translated, it gives CASTRRGDTEAFF.